A selection of T cell receptor beta chains follows, all from one sample in a study of response to subunit inactivated influenza vaccine. Using its own MiXCR run on the RT-PCR reads, TCRdb lists one record per CDR3 protein. The sample gives 700,000 to 800,000 distinct CDR3 sequences, about a fifth of which show up once; approximately 10% is in the top ten. The source was PBMCs from blood, collected less than 6 days after vaccination. These receptors all stem from a man between 45 and 60 years old who received an inactivated influenza vaccine. CDR3s include the opening cysteine and the closing phenylalanine or tryptophan. Each record gives: J gene, V gene, clone size, D gene, CDR3 protein, CDR3 DNA. The D gene is left open where the match is weak. Where a row states a size, it is once, few, many or the class of an expanded clone; other rows omit it.

TRBJ1-5 | TRBV7-8 | - | TRBD1 | CASSTGGNNQPQHF | TGTGCCAGCAGCACAGGGGGTAACAATCAGCCCCAGCATTTT
TRBJ1-4 | TRBV6-1 | - | - | CASSEAEGSGEKLFF | TGTGCCAGCAGTGAAGCGGAGGGCTCTGGTGAAAAACTGTTTTTT
TRBJ2-7 | TRBV7-2 | few | TRBD1 | CASSPGTGASSSYEQYF | TGTGCCAGCAGTCCCGGGACAGGGGCATCGAGCTCCTACGAGCAGTACTTC
TRBJ2-1 | TRBV6-5 | few | TRBD2 | CASSYSLGRRESYEQFF | TGTGCCAGCAGTTACTCGCTCGGTAGGCGGGAGAGTTATGAGCAGTTCTTC
TRBJ2-3 | TRBV14 | - | TRBD1 | CASSQVGQGAGDTQYF | TGTGCCAGCAGCCAAGTGGGACAGGGGGCAGGAGATACGCAGTATTTT
TRBJ2-1 | TRBV29-1 | - | - | CSVGSRGTYNEQFF | TGCAGCGTTGGTTCGCGGGGCACTTACAATGAGCAGTTCTTC
TRBJ2-5 | TRBV20-1 | many | TRBD2 | CSAPAELAGGIETQYF | TGCAGTGCCCCAGCCGAACTAGCGGGGGGGATAGAGACCCAGTACTTC
TRBJ2-3 | TRBV7-6 | - | - | CASSLTDLEGTDTQYF | TGTGCCAGCAGCTTGACTGACCTCGAGGGCACAGATACGCAGTATTTT
TRBJ1-2 | TRBV7-9 | few | TRBD1 | CASSLGGDRVSGYTF | TGTGCCAGCAGCTTAGGGGGCGACAGGGTGAGCGGCTACACCTTC
TRBJ2-1 | TRBV4-3 | few | - | CASSQAGSVLGTNEQFF | TGCGCCAGCAGCCAAGCTGGGTCGGTACTAGGGACTAATGAGCAGTTCTTC
TRBJ2-4 | TRBV11-2 | few | - | CASSLGGLQAAKNIQYF | TGTGCCAGCAGCTTAGGGGGCTTACAGGCGGCCAAAAACATTCAGTACTTC
TRBJ1-2 | TRBV25-1 | few | - | CASSVCMRTTDYYGYTF | TGTGCCAGCAGTGTGTGTATGCGGACGACAGACTACTATGGCTACACCTTC
TRBJ1-2 | TRBV18 | - | - | CASSPGTDQLSGYTF | TGTGCCAGCTCACCAGGGACGGACCAACTATCGGGCTACACCTTC
TRBJ1-1 | TRBV18 | few | - | CASSRNQGRGNTEAFF | TGTGCCAGCTCAAGAAACCAGGGGCGAGGGAACACTGAAGCTTTCTTT
TRBJ2-1 | TRBV20-1 | few | TRBD2 | CSARVPLARNEQFF | TGCAGTGCTAGAGTTCCACTAGCGAGGAATGAGCAGTTCTTC
TRBJ2-3 | TRBV7-2 | - | - | CASSLEGRADTQYF | TGTGCCAGCAGCTTAGAAGGCCGGGCAGATACGCAGTATTTT